Below, 8 T cell receptor beta chains from the same sample are listed, as sequenced in a study of OX40 agonist ivuxolimab in advanced cancers. Sequenced by immunoSEQ multiplex PCR; TCRdb stores in-frame clones only, minus some. The profile shows over 15,000 clones, around 80% of them singletons. The sequences come from CD4+ or CD8+ T cells sorted from blood, collected in a trial of the OX40 agonist ivuxolimab. The receptors come from an adult with an advanced solid tumor such as melanoma, head and neck, liver or kidney cancer.

The gene calls are TRBV27 and TRBJ1-1; 10 bases fit TRBD1. The length of the CDR3 is 14 residues. Germline V gene lookup returns CDR1 MNHEY and CDR2 SMNVEV (reference sequence). The V segment lost 3 bases and the J segment 2 bases; nucleotides outside the gene matches: 0. The CDR3 bases are TGTGCCAGCAGTTTGACAGGGGGCAACACTGAAGCTTTCTTT. This encodes CASSLTGGNTEAFF.

A single count supports this clone. The V gene is TRBV6-4, the J gene TRBJ2-3; D is perhaps TRBD1 or TRBD2 (5 bases each). Trimming left V 0 bases short and J 3 bases short, with 7 bases between. Germline-derived CDR1 and CDR2 are MRHNA and SNTAGT. The CDR3 has 14 amino acids. The CDR3 nucleotides read TGTGCCAGCAGTGACTCGGGGGAAACAGATACGCAGTATTTT. Protein: CASSDSGETDTQYF.

This chain links TRBV7-9 with TRBJ2-2, with D unresolved. This CDR3 has 16 residues. Germline CDR1 reads SEHNR; CDR2 reads FQNEAQ (reference sequence). Trimming took off 1 base at V and 5 bases at J, with 14 bases between the two ends. CDR3 nucleotides: TGTGCCAGCAGCTTAGGTACACGAATAGAAACCGGGGAGCTGTTTTTT. Encoded protein: CASSLGTRIETGELFF.

This clone was seen once. The rearrangement joins TRBV4-3 to TRBJ1-3; no clear D. The V end was cut by 0 bases, the J end by 4 bases, with 10 bases between. The CDR3 extends over 15 amino acids. Germline V CDR1 and CDR2: LGHNA, YSLEER. CDR3 loop: CASSQDSLRGNTIYF. The CDR3 DNA reads as TGCGCCAGCAGCCAAGACAGCCTTCGGGGAAACACCATATATTTT.

The gene calls are TRBV28 and TRBJ2-5; 9 positions agree with TRBD2. The ends lost 4 bases at V and 1 base at J; junction bases unmatched: 10. The CDR3 has 17 residues. From germline, CDR1 is MDHEN and CDR2 SYDVKM. The CDR3 sequence is CASSSITSGRSQETQYF. CDR3 bases: TGTGCCAGCAGTTCAATAACTAGCGGGCGTTCCCAAGAGACCCAGTACTTC. Together with reference TRBV28 and TRBJ2-5, the CDR3 gives the full variable domain: DVKVTQSSRYLVKRTGEKVFLECVQDMDHENMFWYRQDPGLGLRLIYFSYDVKMKEKGDIPEGYSVSREKKERFSLILESASTNQTSMYLCASSSITSGRSQETQYFGPGTRLLVL.

The rearrangement links TRBV7-8 to TRBJ1-4, with unresolved D. Trimming shortened V by 6 bases and J by 0 bases, and 8 bases separated the two germline ends. The V gene's germline CDR1 is SGHVS and CDR2 FQNEAQ. The CDR3 is 14 amino acids. In DNA, the CDR3 is TGTGCCAGCAGTCCAGATACAACTAATGAAAAACTGTTTTTT. Protein: CASSPDTTNEKLFF.

The table lists this clone with a few counts. Here the CDR3 DNA reads TGTGCCAGCAGTTACACCGAAAGGACATCCCAGTTCTTC. Residues: CASSYTERTSQFF. This chain joins TRBV6-5 and TRBJ2-1, with a tentative D call TRBD1 (5 bases). V lost 2 bases and J 13 bases, leaving 15 bases between the germline ends. CDR1 is MNHEY, CDR2 SVGAGI, per germline. The CDR3 runs to 13 residues.

The chain has TRBV28 and TRBJ2-7; D is ambiguous. Between the trimmed V and J ends, which lost 5 bases and 4 bases, there was a span of 12 bases. This CDR3 is 13 amino acids long. Germline V CDR1 and CDR2: MDHEN, SYDVKM. The chain's CDR3 is CASSDANSYEQYF. CDR3 DNA: TGTGCCAGCAGTGATGCGAATTCTTACGAGCAGTACTTC. Full variable domain (outside the CDR3, taken from reference TRBV28 and TRBJ2-7): DVKVTQSSRYLVKRTGEKVFLECVQDMDHENMFWYRQDPGLGLRLIYFSYDVKMKEKGDIPEGYSVSREKKERFSLILESASTNQTSMYLCASSDANSYEQYFGPGTRLTVT.